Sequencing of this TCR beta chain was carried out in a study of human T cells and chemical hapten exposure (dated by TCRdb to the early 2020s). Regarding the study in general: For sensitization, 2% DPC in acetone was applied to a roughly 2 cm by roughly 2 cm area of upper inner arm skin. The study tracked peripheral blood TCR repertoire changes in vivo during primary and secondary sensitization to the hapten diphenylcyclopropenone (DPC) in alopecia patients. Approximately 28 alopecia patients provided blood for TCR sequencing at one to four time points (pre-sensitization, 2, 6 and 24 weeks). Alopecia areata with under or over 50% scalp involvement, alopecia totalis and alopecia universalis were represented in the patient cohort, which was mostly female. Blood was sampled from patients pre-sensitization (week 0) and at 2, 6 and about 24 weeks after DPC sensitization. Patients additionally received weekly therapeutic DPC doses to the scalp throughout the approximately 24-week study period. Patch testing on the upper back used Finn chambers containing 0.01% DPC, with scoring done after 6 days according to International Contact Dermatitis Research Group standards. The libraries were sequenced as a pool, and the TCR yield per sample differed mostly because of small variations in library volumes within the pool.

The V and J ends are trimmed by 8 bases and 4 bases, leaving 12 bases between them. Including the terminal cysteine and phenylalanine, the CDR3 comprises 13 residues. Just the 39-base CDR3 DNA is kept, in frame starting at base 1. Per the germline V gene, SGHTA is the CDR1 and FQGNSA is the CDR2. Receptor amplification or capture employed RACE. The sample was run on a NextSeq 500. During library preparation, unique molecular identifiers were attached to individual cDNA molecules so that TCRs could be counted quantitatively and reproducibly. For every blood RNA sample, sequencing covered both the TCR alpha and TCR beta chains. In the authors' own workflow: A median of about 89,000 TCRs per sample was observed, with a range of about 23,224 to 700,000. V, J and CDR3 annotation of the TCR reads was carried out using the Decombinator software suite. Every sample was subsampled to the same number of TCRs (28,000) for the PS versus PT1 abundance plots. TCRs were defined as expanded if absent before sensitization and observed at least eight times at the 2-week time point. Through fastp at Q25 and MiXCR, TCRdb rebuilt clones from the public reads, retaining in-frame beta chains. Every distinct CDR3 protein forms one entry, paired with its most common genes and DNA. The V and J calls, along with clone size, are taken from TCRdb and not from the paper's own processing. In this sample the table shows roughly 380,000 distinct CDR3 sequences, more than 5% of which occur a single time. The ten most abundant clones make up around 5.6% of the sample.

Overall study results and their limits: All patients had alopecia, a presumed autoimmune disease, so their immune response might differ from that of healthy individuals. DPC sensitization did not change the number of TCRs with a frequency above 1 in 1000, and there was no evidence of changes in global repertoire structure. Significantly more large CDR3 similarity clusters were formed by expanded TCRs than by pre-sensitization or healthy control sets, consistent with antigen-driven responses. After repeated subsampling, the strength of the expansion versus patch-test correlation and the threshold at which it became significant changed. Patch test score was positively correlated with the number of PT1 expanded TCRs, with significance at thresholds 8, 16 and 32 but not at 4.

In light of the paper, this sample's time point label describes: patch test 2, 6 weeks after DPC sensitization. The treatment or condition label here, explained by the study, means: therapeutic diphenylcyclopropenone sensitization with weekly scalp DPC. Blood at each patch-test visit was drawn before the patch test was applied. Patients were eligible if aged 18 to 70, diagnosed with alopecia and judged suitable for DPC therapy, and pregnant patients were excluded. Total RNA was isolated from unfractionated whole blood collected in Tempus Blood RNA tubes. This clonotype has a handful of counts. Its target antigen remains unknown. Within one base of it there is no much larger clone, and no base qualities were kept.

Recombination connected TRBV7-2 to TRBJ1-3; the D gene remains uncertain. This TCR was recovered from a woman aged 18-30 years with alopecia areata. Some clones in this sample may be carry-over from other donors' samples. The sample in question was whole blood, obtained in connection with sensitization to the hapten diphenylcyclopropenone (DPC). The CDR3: CASAPQGGNTIYF. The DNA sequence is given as TGTGCCAGCGCCCCTCAAGGGGGAAACACCATATATTTT.